This T cell receptor beta chain stems from a study of shared clonotypes between healthy human individuals. In the study's own analysis: Junction-only sequences without quality scores were provided by ImmunoSEQ, so filtering was different. TCRdb's table, derived via immunoSEQ multiplex PCR, lists solely in-frame clones and lacks some. The V and J calls and the clone size are those of that table, but D and trimming were determined from the DNA. The table shows about 750,000 clones, with around 93% occurring only once. With regard to this clone: Antigen specificity is unknown.

Whole-study results and caveats: An anticipated effect of sequencing depth on clonotype sharing among donors was recognized. Represented diversity, genetic and exposure-history alike, was limited by few donors. The sole specimen, blood, was sampled, and tissue repertoires likely differ.

Positively selected for CCR7, the CD45RO-negative cells used as naive CD8 cells excluded terminally differentiated effector memory CD45RA+ cells. Germline V gene sequence: CDR1 SGDLS, CDR2 YYNGEE. The germline V and J ends were trimmed by 0 bases and 3 bases, with 10 bases remaining between them. The CDR3 has 15 amino acids. The clonotype originates from a man aged 25-45 years in good health. The gene calls are TRBV9 and TRBJ1-5; maybe TRBD1 (5 bases). The sequencing input was naive CD8+ T cells sorted from blood. CDR3 coding DNA: TGTGCCAGCAGCGTAGGAGGGGCCCACAATCAGCCCCAGCATTTT. Residues: CASSVGGAHNQPQHF.